This T cell receptor (beta chain) was documented in a study of T cell changes during pregnancy in multiple sclerosis. TCRdb's copy holds only in-frame clones and misses some; the assay was immunoSEQ multiplex PCR. This sample has some 71,000 clones, with roughly nine tenths found just once. The germline V gene has CDR1 SGDLS and CDR2 YYNGEE. The length of the CDR3 is 15 residues. With V trimmed by 4 bases and J by 5 bases, 6 bases remained unmatched. This chain joins TRBV9 and TRBJ2-7, with 13 bases identical to TRBD2. The source material was CD4+ T cells from peripheral blood mononuclear cells, sampled in the third trimester of pregnancy. The source of this sequence is a female donor in good health, enrolled as a control in a pregnancy study. CDR3 nucleotides: TGTGCCAGCAGCTTTACTAGCGGGGGGGTCGACGAGCAGTACTTC. It encodes CASSFTSGGVDEQYF.